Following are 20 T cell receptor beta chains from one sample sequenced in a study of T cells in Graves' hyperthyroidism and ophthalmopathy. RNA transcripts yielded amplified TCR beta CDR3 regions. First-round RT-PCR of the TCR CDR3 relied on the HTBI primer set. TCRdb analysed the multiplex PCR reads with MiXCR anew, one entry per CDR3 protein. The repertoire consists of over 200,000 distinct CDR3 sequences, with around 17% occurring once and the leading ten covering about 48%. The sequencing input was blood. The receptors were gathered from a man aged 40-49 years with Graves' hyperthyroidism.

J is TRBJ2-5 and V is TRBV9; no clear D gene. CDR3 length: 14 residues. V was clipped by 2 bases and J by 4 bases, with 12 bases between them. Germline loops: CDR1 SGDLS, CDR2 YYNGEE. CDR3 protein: CASSVQADGETQYF. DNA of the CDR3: TGTGCCAGCAGCGTTCAGGCAGACGGAGAGACCCAGTACTTC.

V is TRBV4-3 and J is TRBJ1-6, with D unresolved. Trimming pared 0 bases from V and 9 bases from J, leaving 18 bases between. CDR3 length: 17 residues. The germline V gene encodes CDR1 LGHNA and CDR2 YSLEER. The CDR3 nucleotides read TGCGCCAGCAGCCAAGAAGCATCACGCGAATACGGTTCACCCCTCCACTTT. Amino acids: CASSQEASREYGSPLHF.

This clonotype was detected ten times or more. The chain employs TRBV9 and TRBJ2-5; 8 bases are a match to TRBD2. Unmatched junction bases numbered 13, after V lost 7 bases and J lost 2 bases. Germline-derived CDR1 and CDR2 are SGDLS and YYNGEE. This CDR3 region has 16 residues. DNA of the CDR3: TGTGCCAGCTCCCGAGGGCAGCGGGGGCCTCAAGAGACCCAGTACTTC. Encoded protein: CASSRGQRGPQETQYF.

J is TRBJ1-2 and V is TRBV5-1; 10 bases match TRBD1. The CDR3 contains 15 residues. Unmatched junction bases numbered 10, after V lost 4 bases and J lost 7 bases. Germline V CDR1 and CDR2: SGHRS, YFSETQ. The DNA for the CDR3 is TGCGCCAGCAGCATAGGGACAGGGGAAATGAGTGGCTACACCTTC. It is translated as CASSIGTGEMSGYTF.

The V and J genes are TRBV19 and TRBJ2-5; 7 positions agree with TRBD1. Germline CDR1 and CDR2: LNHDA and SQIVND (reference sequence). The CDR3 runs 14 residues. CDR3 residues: CASTGSFNQETQYF. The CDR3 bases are TGTGCTTCGACAGGGTCGTTCAACCAAGAGACCCAGTACTTC.

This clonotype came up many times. The CDR3 nucleotides are TGCAGTGCTAGAAGGACACTGGGCCAGATGGAGACCCAGTACTTC. Its protein is CSARRTLGQMETQYF. The rearrangement joins TRBV20-1 to TRBJ2-5, with D possibly being TRBD1 (5 bases). The CDR3 contains 15 residues. Trimming removed 2 bases from V and 5 bases from J, with 18 bases in between. The germline CDR1 and CDR2 sequences are DFQATT and SNEGSKA (reference sequence).

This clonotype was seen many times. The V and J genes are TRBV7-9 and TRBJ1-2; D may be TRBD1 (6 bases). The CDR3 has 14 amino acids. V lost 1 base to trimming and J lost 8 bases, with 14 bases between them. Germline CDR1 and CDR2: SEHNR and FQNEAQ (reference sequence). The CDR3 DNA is TGTGCCAGCAGCTTAGAACAGGGCACGCTCGGCTACACCTTC. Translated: CASSLEQGTLGYTF.

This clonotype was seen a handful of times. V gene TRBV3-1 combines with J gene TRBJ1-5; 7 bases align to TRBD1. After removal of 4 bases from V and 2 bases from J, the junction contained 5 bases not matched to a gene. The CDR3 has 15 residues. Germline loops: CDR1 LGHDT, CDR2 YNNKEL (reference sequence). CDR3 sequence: CASSPGTARNQPQHF. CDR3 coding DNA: TGTGCCAGCAGCCCTGGGACAGCCCGCAATCAGCCCCAGCATTTT. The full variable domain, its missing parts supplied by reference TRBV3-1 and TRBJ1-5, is DTAVSQTPKYLVTQMGNDKSIKCEQNLGHDTMYWYKQDSKKFLKIMFSYNNKELIINETVPNRFSPKSPDKAHLNLHINSLELGDSAVYFCASSPGTARNQPQHFGDGTRLSIL.

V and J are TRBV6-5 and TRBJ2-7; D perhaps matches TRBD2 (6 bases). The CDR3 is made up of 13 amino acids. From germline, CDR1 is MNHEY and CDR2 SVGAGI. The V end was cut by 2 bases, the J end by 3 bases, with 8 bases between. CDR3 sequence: CASSYGGFYEQYF. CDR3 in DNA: TGTGCCAGCAGTTACGGGGGGTTCTACGAGCAGTACTTC.

The CDR3 loop is CASSLGYGPYEQYF. The CDR3 DNA reads as TGTGCCAGCAGCTTGGGGTACGGTCCCTACGAGCAGTACTTC. The rearrangement joins TRBV5-5 to TRBJ2-7; the D is unclear. This CDR3 contains 14 residues. V dropped 0 bases and J dropped 2 bases, with 9 bases sitting between them. The germline gives CDR1 SGHKS, CDR2 YYEKEE (reference sequence).

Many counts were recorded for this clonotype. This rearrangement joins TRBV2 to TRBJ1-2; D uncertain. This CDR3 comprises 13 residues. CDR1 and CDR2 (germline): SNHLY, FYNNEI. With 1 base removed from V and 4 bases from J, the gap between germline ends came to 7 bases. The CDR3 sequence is CASSEGSSYGYTF. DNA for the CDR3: TGTGCCAGCAGTGAAGGCTCGTCCTATGGCTACACCTTC.

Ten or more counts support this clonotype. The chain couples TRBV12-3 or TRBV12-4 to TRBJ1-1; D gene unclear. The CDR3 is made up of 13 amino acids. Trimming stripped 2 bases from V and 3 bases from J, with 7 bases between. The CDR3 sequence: CASSLTLHTEAFF. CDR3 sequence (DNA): TGTGCCAGCAGTTTAACTCTGCACACTGAAGCTTTCTTT.

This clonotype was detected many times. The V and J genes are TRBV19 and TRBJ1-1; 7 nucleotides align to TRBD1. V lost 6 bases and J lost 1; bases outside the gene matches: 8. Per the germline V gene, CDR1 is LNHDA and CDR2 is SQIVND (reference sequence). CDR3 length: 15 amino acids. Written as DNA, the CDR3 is TGTGCCAGTAGGGGAGGGGGCCGGGGGAACACTGAAGCTTTCTTT. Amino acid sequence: CASRGGGRGNTEAFF. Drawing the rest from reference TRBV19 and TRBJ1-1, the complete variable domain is DGGITQSPKYLFRKEGQNVTLSCEQNLNHDAMYWYRQDPGQGLRLIYYSQIVNDFQKGDIAEGYSVSREKKESFPLTVTSAQKNPTAFYLCASRGGGRGNTEAFFGQGTRLTVV.

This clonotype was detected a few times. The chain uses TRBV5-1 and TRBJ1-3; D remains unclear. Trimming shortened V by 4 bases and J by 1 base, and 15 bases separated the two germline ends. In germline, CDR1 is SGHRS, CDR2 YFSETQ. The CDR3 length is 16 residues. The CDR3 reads CASSLGNSISGNTIYF. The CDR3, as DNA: TGCGCCAGCAGCCTTGGGAACAGCATATCTGGAAACACCATATATTTT. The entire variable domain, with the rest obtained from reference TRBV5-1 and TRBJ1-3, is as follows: KAGVTQTPRYLIKTRGQQVTLSCSPISGHRSVSWYQQTPGQGLQFLFEYFSETQRNKGNFPGRFSGRQFSNSRSEMNVSTLELGDSALYLCASSLGNSISGNTIYFGEGSWLTVV.

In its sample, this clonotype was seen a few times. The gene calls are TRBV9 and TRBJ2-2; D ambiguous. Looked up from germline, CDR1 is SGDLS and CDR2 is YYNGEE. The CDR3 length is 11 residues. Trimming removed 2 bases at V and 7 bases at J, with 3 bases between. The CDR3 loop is CASSVNGELFF. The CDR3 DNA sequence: TGTGCCAGCAGCGTCAACGGGGAGCTGTTTTTT.

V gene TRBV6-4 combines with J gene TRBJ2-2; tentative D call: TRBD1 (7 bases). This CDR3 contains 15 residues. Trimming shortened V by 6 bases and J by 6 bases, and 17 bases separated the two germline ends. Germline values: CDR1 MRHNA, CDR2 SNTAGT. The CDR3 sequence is CASREGTDMSGELFF. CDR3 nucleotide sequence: TGTGCCAGCAGGGAGGGGACAGACATGTCCGGGGAGCTGTTTTTT.

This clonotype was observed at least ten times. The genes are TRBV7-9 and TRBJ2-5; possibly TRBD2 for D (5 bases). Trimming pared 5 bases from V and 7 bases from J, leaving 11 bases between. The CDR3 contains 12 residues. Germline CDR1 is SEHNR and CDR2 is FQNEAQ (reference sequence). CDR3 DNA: TGTGCCAGCAGCCCCTTAGAGGGGACCCAGTACTTC. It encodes CASSPLEGTQYF.

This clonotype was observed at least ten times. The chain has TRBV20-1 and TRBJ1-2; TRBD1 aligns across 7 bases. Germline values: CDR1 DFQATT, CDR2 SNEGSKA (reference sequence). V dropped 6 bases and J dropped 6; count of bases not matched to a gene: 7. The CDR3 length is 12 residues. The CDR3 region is CSAPGTVHGYTF. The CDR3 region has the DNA TGCAGTGCCCCAGGGACAGTTCATGGCTACACCTTC.

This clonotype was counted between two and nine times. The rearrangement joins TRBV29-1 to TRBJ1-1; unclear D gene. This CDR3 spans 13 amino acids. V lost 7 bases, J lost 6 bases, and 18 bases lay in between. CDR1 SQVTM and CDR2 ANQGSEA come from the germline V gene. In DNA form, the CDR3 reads TGCAGCGCCGTCCTCTCGGCCGGCCCTGAAGCTTTCTTT. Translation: CSAVLSAGPEAFF.

The CDR3 spells CASSSQGRARGNTEAFF. As DNA, the CDR3 is TGTGCCAGCAGCTCCCAGGGCCGGGCGAGAGGTAACACTGAAGCTTTCTTT. The gene calls are TRBV10-3 and TRBJ1-1, with a weak D call TRBD1 (5 bases). The CDR3 length is 17 residues. Trimming took off 10 bases at V and 2 bases at J, with 26 bases between the two ends. Looked up from germline, CDR1 is ENHRY and CDR2 is SYGVKD.